This T cell receptor (beta chain) was identified during a study of CD8 T cells in ankylosing spondylitis. In making TCR beta libraries, quantitative 5'-RACE with molecular barcodes was used. TCRdb re-called the 5' RACE reads with MiXCR, one entry per CDR3 protein. The sample contains roughly 42,000 distinct CDR3 sequences, 2.5% to 3.5% of which appear only once. V lost 4 bases, J lost 7 bases, and 14 bases lay in between. The germline CDR1 and CDR2 sequences are SGDLS and YYNGEE. The CDR3 has 14 residues. This clonotype was recorded at least ten times. The antigen is not known. Study-wide results and caveats: Among TCR beta sequences, a motif of about 8 highly homologous variants appeared characteristic of ankylosing spondylitis blood. Some motif variants had been reported before (in reactive arthritis synovial fluid and blood). CD8+ cells made up the disease-linked clones, which were relatively rare in peripheral blood.

The rearrangement joins TRBV9 to TRBJ2-2; D remains ambiguous. The specimen sequenced was blood, either unsorted or a sorted T cell fraction (not recorded which). This receptor was obtained from a male donor with ankylosing spondylitis or in good health (not recorded which). CDR3 amino acids: CASSSNLVHGELFF. The CDR3, as DNA: TGTGCCAGCAGCAGCAACCTAGTGCACGGGGAGCTGTTTTTT. Filled out from reference TRBV9 and TRBJ2-2, the complete variable domain reads DSGVTQTPKHLITATGQRVTLRCSPRSGDLSVYWYQQSLDQGLQFLIQYYNGEERAKGNILERFSAQQFPDLHSELNLSSLELGDSALYFCASSSNLVHGELFFGEGSRLTVL.